Shown below are 6 T cell receptor beta chains from a single sample sequenced in a study of brain T cells in children with intractable seizures. Time point defined: blood from clinic visit 5 months post-surgery; TSC patient then seizure free. TCRdb's table, derived via immunoSEQ multiplex PCR, lists solely in-frame clones and lacks some. The sample includes about 340,000 clones, roughly 92% of them seen just once. Sequencing was performed on peripheral blood, taken 5 to 6 months after surgery. The source of these receptors is a boy less than two years old with tuberous sclerosis and intractable seizures.

V usage is TRBV27 and J usage is TRBJ2-2; D is undetermined. There are 14 residues in the CDR3. Trimming cost V 3 bases and J 6 bases, with 11 bases left between them. CDR1 and CDR2 (germline): MNHEY, SMNVEV (reference sequence). CDR3 coding DNA: TGTGCCAGCAGTTTCGGTTTCGGGTCCGGGGAGCTGTTTTTT. Translated: CASSFGFGSGELFF.

A single count supports this clone. This rearrangement joins TRBV5-8 to TRBJ2-6; D gene uncertain. Germline CDR1 and CDR2: SGHTS and YDEGEE. The CDR3 consists of 16 residues. Trimming pared 6 bases from V and 1 base from J, leaving 14 bases between. As DNA, the CDR3 is TGTGCCAGCACCTCCCCTGGTTTATCTGGGGCCAACGTCCTGACTTTC. Amino acid sequence: CASTSPGLSGANVLTF.

The V call is TRBV5-1, the J call TRBJ2-5; perhaps TRBD1 as D (5 bases). The germline gives CDR1 SGHRS, CDR2 YFSETQ. The CDR3 has 13 residues. V lost 1 base and J lost 4, with 8 bases in between. CDR3 residues: CASSLTGGETQYF. DNA of the CDR3: TGCGCCAGCAGCTTGACAGGTGGAGAGACCCAGTACTTC. The full variable domain, in which reference TRBV5-1 and TRBJ2-5 provide the parts outside the CDR3, is KAGVTQTPRYLIKTRGQQVTLSCSPISGHRSVSWYQQTPGQGLQFLFEYFSETQRNKGNFPGRFSGRQFSNSRSEMNVSTLELGDSALYLCASSLTGGETQYFGPGTRLLVL.

This clone appeared once. The J gene is TRBJ1-2, the V gene TRBV5-4; D remains ambiguous. Germline CDR1 and CDR2: SGHNT and YYREEE (reference sequence). This CDR3 contains 14 residues. The ends were cut back, 0 bases at V and 2 bases at J, with 8 bases in the middle. The CDR3, as DNA: TGTGCCAGCAGCTTGGAGGTCAGAAACTATGGCTACACCTTC. Encoded protein: CASSLEVRNYGYTF.

The chain couples TRBV9 to TRBJ2-2; D gene ambiguous. V was trimmed by 4 bases and J by 6 bases, leaving 1 base between them. Germline CDR1 is SGDLS and CDR2 is YYNGEE. This CDR3 region has 10 residues. CDR3 sequence (DNA): TGTGCCAGCAGCTCCGGGGAGCTGTTTTTT. Translation: CASSSGELFF.

This clone was seen a single time. The chain uses TRBV7-9 and TRBJ1-2; no clear D. The CDR3 length is 14 residues. The germline V gene has CDR1 SEHNR and CDR2 FQNEAQ (reference sequence). V was shortened by 1 base and J by 1 base, with 7 bases between the two germline ends. CDR3 region: CASSLDGSNYGYTF. DNA of the CDR3: TGTGCCAGCAGCTTAGATGGTAGTAACTATGGCTACACCTTC.